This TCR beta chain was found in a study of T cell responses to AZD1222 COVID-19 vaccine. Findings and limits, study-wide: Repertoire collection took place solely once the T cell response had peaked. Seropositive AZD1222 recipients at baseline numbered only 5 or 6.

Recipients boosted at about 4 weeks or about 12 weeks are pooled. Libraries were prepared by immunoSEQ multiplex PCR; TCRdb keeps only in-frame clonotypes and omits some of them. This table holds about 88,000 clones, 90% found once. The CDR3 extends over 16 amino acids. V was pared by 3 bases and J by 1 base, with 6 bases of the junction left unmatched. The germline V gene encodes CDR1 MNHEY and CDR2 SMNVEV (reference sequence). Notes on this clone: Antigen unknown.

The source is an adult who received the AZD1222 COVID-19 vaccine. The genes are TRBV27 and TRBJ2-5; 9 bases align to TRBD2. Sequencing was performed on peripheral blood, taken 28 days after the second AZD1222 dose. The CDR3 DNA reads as TGTGCCAGCAGTTTTAGCGGGGGAGGGAGCCAAGAGACCCAGTACTTC. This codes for CASSFSGGGSQETQYF.